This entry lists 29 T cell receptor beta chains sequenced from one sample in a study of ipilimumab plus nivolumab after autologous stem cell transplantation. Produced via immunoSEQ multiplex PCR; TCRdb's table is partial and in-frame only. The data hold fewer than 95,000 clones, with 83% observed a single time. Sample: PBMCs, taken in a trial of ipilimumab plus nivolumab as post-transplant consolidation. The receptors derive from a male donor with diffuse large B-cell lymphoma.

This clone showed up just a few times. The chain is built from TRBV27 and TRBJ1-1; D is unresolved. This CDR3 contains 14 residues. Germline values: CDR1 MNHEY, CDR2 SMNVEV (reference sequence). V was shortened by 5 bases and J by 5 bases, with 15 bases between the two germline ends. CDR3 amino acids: CASSPTTGRTEAFF. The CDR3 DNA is TGTGCCAGCAGTCCGACGACGGGGAGGACTGAAGCTTTCTTT.

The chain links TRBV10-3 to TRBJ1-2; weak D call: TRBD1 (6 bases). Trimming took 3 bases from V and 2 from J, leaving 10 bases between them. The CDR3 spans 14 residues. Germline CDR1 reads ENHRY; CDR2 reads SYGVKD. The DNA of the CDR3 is TGTGCCATCAGTGAATCAGGGGAAAACTATGGCTACACCTTC. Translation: CAISESGENYGYTF.

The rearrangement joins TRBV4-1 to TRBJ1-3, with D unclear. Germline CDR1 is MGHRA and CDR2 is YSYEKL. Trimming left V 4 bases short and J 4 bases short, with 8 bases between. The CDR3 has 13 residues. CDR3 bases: TGCGCCAGCAGCCGAGGGTCCGGAAACACCATATATTTT. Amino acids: CASSRGSGNTIYF.

CDR3 nucleotides: TGTGCCTGGAGTGGGCAGGATAATTCACCCCTCCACTTT. This translates into CAWSGQDNSPLHF. J is TRBJ1-6 and V is TRBV30; D is uncertain. V was pared by 1 base and J by 5 bases, with 6 bases between. CDR3 length: 13 amino acids. In germline, CDR1 is GTSNPN, CDR2 SVGIG (reference sequence).

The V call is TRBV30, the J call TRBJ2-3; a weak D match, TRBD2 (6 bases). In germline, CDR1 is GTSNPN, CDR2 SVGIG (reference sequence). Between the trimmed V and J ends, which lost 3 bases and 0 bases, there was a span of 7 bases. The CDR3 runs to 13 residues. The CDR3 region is CAWSGSSTDTQYF. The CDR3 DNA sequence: TGTGCCTGGAGCGGGAGTAGCACAGATACGCAGTATTTT.

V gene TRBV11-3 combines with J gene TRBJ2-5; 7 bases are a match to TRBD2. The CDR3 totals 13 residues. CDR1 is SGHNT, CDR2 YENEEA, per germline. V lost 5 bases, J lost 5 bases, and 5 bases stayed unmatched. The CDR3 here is CASSPSGRETQYF. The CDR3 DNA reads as TGTGCCAGCAGCCCTAGCGGTAGGGAGACCCAGTACTTC.

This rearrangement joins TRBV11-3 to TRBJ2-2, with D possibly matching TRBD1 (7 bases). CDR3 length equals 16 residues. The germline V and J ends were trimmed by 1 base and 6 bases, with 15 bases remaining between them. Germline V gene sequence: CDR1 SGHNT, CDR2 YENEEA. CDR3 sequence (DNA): TGTGCCAGCAGCTTAGGATCAGGGGGGTCAGCCGGGGAGCTGTTTTTT. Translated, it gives CASSLGSGGSAGELFF.

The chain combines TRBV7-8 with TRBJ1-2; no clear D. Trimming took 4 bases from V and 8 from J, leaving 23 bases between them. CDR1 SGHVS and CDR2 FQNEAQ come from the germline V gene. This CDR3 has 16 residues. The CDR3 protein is CASSSRTAGSDLGYTF. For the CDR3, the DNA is TGTGCCAGCAGCTCCCGGACGGCCGGGTCTGATTTGGGCTACACCTTC.

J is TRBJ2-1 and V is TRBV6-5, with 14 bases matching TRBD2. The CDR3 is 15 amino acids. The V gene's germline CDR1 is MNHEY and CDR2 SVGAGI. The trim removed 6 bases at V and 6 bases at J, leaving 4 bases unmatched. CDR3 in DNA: TGTGCCAGCAGGCCGGGACTAGCGGGGGTCAATGAGCAGTTCTTC. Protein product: CASRPGLAGVNEQFF.

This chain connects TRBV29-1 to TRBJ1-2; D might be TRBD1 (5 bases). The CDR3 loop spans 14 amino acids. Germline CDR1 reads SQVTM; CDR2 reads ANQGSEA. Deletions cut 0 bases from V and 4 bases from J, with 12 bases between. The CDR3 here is CSVEERQGSYGYTF. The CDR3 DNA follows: TGCAGCGTTGAAGAAAGGCAGGGATCCTATGGCTACACCTTC.

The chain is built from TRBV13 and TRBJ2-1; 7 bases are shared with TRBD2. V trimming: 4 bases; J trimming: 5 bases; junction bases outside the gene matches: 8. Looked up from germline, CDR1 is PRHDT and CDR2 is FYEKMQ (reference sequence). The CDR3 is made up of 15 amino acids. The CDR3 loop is CASSYSTGRNNEQFF. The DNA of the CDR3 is TGTGCCAGCAGCTATTCCACCGGGAGGAACAATGAGCAGTTCTTC. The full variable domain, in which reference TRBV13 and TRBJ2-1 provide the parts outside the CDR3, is AAGVIQSPRHLIKEKRETATLKCYPIPRHDTVYWYQQGPGQDPQFLISFYEKMQSDKGSIPDRFSAQQFSDYHSELNMSSLELGDSALYFCASSYSTGRNNEQFFGPGTRLTVL.

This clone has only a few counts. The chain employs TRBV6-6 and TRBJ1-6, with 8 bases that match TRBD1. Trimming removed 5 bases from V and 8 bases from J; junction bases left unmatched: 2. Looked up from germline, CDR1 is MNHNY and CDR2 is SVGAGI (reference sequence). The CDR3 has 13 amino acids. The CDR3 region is CASSPGGDSPLHF. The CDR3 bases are TGTGCCAGCAGTCCAGGGGGCGATTCACCCCTCCACTTT.

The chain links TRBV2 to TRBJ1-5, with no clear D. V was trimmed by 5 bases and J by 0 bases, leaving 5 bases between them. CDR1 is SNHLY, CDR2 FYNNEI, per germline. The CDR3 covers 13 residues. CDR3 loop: CASSTSSNQPQHF. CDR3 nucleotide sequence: TGTGCCAGCAGTACTAGTAGCAATCAGCCCCAGCATTTT.

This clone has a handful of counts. The CDR3 DNA follows: TGTGCCAGCAGCTTGGGTTGGACGCTGTCACCCCTCCACTTT. It is translated as CASSLGWTLSPLHF. V gene TRBV5-8 combines with J gene TRBJ1-6, with D unresolved. Germline CDR1 is SGHTS and CDR2 is YDEGEE. V lost 0 bases to trimming and J lost 10 bases, with 11 bases between them. The CDR3 consists of 14 residues. Complete variable domain (other parts from reference TRBV5-8 and TRBJ1-6): EAGVTQSPTHLIKTRGQQATLRCSPISGHTSVYWYQQALGLGLQFLLWYDEGEERNRGNFPPRFSGRQFPNYSSELNVNALELEDSALYLCASSLGWTLSPLHFGNGTRLTVT.

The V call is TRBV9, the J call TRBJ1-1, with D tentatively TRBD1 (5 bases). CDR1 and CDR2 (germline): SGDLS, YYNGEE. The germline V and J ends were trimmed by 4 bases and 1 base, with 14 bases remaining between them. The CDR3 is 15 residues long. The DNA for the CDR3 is TGTGCCAGCAGCTCTTCCGGGACGGGGAACACTGAAGCTTTCTTT. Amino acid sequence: CASSSSGTGNTEAFF. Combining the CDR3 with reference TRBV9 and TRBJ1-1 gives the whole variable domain DSGVTQTPKHLITATGQRVTLRCSPRSGDLSVYWYQQSLDQGLQFLIQYYNGEERAKGNILERFSAQQFPDLHSELNLSSLELGDSALYFCASSSSGTGNTEAFFGQGTRLTVV.

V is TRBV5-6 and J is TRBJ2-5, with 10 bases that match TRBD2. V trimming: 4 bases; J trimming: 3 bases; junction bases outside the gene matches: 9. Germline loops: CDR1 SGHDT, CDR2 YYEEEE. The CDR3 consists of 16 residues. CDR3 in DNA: TGTGCCAGCAGCCCACTAGCGGGGACTCTAAAAGAGACCCAGTACTTC. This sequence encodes CASSPLAGTLKETQYF.

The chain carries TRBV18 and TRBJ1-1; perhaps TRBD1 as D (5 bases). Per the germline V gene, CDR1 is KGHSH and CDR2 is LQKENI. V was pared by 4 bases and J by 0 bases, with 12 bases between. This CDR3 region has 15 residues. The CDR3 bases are TGTGCCAGCTCACGACGGGACGAAGTGAACACTGAAGCTTTCTTT. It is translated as CASSRRDEVNTEAFF.

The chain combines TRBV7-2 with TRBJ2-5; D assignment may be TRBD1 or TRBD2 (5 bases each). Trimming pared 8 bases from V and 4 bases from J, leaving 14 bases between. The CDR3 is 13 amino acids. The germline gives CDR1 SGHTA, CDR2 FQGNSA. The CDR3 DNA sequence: TGTGCCAGCTTGCGGGCGAGGGGAGAGACCCAGTACTTC. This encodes CASLRARGETQYF.

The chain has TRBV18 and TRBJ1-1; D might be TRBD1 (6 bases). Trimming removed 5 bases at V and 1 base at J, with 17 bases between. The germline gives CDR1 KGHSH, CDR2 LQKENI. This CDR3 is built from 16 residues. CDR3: CASSEYTGTRNTEAFF. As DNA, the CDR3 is TGTGCCAGCTCAGAATACACCGGGACAAGGAACACTGAAGCTTTCTTT.

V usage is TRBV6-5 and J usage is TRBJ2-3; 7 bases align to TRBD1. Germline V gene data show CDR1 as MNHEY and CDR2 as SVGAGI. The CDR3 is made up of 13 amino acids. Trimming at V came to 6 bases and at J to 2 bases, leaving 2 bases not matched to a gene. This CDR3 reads CASRGTATDTQYF. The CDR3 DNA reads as TGTGCCAGCAGGGGGACAGCCACAGATACGCAGTATTTT.

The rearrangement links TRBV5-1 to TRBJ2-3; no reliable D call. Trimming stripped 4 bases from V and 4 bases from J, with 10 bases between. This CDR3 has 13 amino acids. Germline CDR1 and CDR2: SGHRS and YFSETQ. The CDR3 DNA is TGCGCCAGCAGCCTTTCCCTAGCAGATACGCAGTATTTT. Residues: CASSLSLADTQYF.

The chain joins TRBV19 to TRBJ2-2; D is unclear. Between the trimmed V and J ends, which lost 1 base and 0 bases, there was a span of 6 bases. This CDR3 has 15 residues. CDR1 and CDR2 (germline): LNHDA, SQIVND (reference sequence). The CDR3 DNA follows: TGTGCCAGTAGTATAGTTGCGGCGAACACCGGGGAGCTGTTTTTT. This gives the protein CASSIVAANTGELFF.

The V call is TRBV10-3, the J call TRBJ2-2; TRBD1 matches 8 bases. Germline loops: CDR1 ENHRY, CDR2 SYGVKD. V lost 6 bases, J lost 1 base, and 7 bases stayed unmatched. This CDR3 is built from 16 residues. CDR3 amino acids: CAIRESGTGNTGELFF. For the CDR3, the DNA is TGTGCCATCAGGGAATCCGGGACAGGGAACACCGGGGAGCTGTTTTTT.

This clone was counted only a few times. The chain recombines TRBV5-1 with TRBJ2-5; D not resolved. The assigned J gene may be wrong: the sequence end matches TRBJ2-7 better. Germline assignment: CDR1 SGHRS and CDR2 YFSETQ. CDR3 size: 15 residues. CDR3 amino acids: CASSSSSTRFHEQYF. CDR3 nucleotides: TGCGCCAGCAGCTCGTCCAGTACAAGGTTCCACGAGCAGTACTTC.

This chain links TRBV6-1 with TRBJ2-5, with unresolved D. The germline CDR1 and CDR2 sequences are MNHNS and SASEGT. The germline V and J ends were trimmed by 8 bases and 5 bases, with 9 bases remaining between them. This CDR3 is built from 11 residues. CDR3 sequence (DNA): TGTGCCAGCCGCCTGGGGGAGACCCAGTACTTC. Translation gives CASRLGETQYF.

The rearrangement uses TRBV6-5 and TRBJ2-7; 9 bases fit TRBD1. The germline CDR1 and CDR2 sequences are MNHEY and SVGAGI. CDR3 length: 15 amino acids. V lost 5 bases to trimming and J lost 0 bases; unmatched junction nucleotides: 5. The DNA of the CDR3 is TGTGCCAGCAGTCAGGACAGGGGCTCCTCCTACGAGCAGTACTTC. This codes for CASSQDRGSSYEQYF.

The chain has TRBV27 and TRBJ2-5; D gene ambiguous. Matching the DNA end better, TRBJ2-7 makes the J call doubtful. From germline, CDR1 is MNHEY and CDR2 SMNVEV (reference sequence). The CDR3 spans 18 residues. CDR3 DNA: TGTGCCAGCAGTTCCCCGAGGTCCTTTGCCCCCATTCCTTACGAGCAGTACTTC. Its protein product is CASSSPRSFAPIPYEQYF.

CDR3 bases: TGCAGCGTTGCCCCCGGGACTAGGGGCACTGAAGCTTTCTTT. Residues: CSVAPGTRGTEAFF. This rearrangement joins TRBV29-1 to TRBJ1-1; D is possibly TRBD1 (5 bases). The CDR3 runs to 14 residues. Germline V CDR1 and CDR2: SQVTM, ANQGSEA. V was trimmed by 4 bases and J by 4 bases, leaving 16 bases between them.

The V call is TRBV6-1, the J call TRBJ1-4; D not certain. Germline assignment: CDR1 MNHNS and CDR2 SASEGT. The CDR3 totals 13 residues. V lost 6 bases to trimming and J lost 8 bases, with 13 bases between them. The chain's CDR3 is CASRQGPGEKLFF. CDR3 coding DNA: TGTGCCAGCAGGCAAGGGCCGGGAGAAAAACTGTTTTTT.